Detailed here is one TCR beta chain. Its antigen is unidentified. This record belongs to a study of cytomegalovirus exposure and HLA in healthy donors. General study points: Relative to equally common others, HLA-associated TCR beta chains showed greater clonal expansion in a later analysis. By a later analysis, the bulk of CMV-associated TCR beta chains appeared HLA-restricted. Indistinguishability led to the exclusion of some V segments, TRBV6-2 and TRBV6-3 included. A prior analysis recorded that most TCR beta V segments were productive about 87% or about 30% of the time.

CDR3 length equals 15 residues. Germline V gene data show CDR1 as SEHNR and CDR2 as FQNEAQ (reference sequence). V was pared by 5 bases and J by 4 bases, with 5 bases of the junction left unmatched. The PCR used 60 Vbeta and 13 Jbeta primers. Generated by immunoSEQ multiplex PCR, the TCRdb table keeps only in-frame clones and is missing some. The sample contains roughly 95,000 clones, 76% of which appear only once. Sequencing was performed on PBMCs. The chain uses TRBV7-9 and TRBJ1-2; 12 positions match TRBD1. The source of this sequence is a man aged 25 to 40 in good health and CMV-seropositive. CDR3 amino acids: CASSTGTGGGYGYTF. The CDR3 DNA sequence: TGTGCCAGCAGCACCGGGACAGGGGGCGGCTATGGCTACACCTTC.